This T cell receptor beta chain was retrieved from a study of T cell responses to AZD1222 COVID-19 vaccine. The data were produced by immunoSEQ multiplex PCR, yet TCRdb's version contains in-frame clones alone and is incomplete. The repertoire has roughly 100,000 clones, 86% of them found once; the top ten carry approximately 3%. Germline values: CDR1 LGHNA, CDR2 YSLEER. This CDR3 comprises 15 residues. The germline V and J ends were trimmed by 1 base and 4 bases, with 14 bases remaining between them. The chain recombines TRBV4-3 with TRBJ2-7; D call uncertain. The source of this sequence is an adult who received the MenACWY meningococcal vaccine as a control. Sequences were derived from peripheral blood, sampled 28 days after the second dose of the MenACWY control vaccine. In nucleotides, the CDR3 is TGCGCCAGCAGCCAAGTAATCGGCGCAGCATACGAGCAGTACTTC. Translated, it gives CASSQVIGAAYEQYF.